Below are 4 T cell receptor beta chains sequenced from a single sample in a study of blood T cell repertoires in COVID-19. Profiling relied on immunoSEQ multiplex PCR, and the TCRdb table lists in-frame clones only, not all of them. The profile covers more than 200,000 clones, with 80% to 90% appearing a single time and roughly 10% taken by the ten largest. Input material: peripheral blood. The receptors come from a woman older than 75 with COVID-19, enrolled during active disease.

The chain couples TRBV2 to TRBJ2-7; the D gene is possibly TRBD2 (5 bases). Trimming left V 8 bases short and J 3 bases short, with 14 bases between. Per germline, CDR1 SNHLY and CDR2 FYNNEI. The CDR3 totals 13 residues. The CDR3 DNA sequence: TGTGCCAGCCTGGGTCTTGCGGGCTACGAGCAGTACGTC. Amino acids: CASLGLAGYEQYV.

J is TRBJ1-1 and V is TRBV5-6; 7 bases agree with TRBD1. Germline CDR1 is SGHDT and CDR2 is YYEEEE. The CDR3 consists of 13 residues. V lost 5 bases, J lost 6 bases, and 7 bases stayed unmatched. The CDR3 DNA reads TGTGCCAGCAGTTCGAACAGGGGCTCTGAAGCTTTCTTT. This encodes CASSSNRGSEAFF.

CDR3 DNA sequence: TGCGCCAGCAGCTTAGACAGGGACTATGGCTACACCTTC. It translates to CASSLDRDYGYTF. The chain recombines TRBV5-1 with TRBJ1-2; 7 bases agree with TRBD1. Germline CDR1 is SGHRS and CDR2 is YFSETQ. There are 13 residues in the CDR3. The V segment lost 2 bases and the J segment 3 bases; nucleotides outside the gene matches: 1.

The chain is built from TRBV7-2 and TRBJ1-2, with 8 bases that match TRBD1. The CDR3 is 15 amino acids. CDR1 and CDR2 from the germline V gene are SGHTA and FQGNSA. V lost 1 base and J lost 4; bases outside the gene matches: 5. The CDR3 protein is CASSLDTGGTYGYTF. The CDR3 DNA sequence: TGTGCCAGCAGCTTAGACACAGGGGGTACCTATGGCTACACCTTC.